This TCR beta chain was captured by sequencing in a study of persistence of HIV-infected CD4 T cells. Study-level findings and limits: CMV- and Gag-responding cells had lower TCRbeta richness than CD3/CD28-responding cells. Degenerate expanded CDR3beta sequences were enriched among CMV- and Gag-responding cells.

Cells were stimulated with CMV-infected fibroblast lysates at roughly 10 ug/mL. Memory cells lacking CD40L and CD69 with high CD45RO were sorted. Adults with HIV-1 started suppressive ART while chronically infected. As to this clone: As yet, its antigen is unknown.

Sequencing used immunoSEQ version 4 in survey mode. Sequencing was performed with immunoSEQ multiplex PCR; in TCRdb, only in-frame clones are kept and a portion is missing. The sample comprises 35,000 to 45,000 clones, 75% to 90% of which are singletons, and 1.6% rests with the top ten. V lost 4 bases to trimming and J lost 1 base; unmatched junction nucleotides: 6. There are 15 residues in the CDR3. Germline V CDR1 and CDR2: SGHRS, YFSETQ. This sample comprised CD4+ T cells sorted from PBMCs after roughly 19-hour stimulation, obtained from a patient who received antiretroviral therapy. V usage is TRBV5-1 and J usage is TRBJ2-7, with 9 nucleotides matching TRBD2. The source is an adult man with HIV who was CMV-seropositive. The CDR3 DNA follows: TGCGCCAGCAGCGAGGATAGCGGGGGTTCCTACGAGCAGTACTTC. This encodes CASSEDSGGSYEQYF.